The 2 T cell receptor beta chains below come from one sample, sequenced in a study. Treg sorting used a CD4+CD25+CD127-/low gate. One entry per CDR3 protein, called by TCRdb with MiXCR from the 5' RACE reads. The sample consists of under 65,000 distinct CDR3 sequences, around 21% of them appearing once. The sample taken for sequencing was tumor-infiltrating Tregs sorted from the breast tumor. These receptors all come from a female donor with breast cancer.

This clonotype has just a few counts. The CDR3 here is CASMAGQNYNEQFF. Written as DNA, the CDR3 is TGCGCCAGCATGGCCGGACAGAACTACAATGAGCAGTTCTTC. The chain carries TRBV5-1 and TRBJ2-1, with D possibly TRBD1 on 6 matching bases. V lost 6 bases to trimming and J lost 3 bases, with 13 bases between them. The CDR3 has 14 amino acids. CDR1 and CDR2 from the germline V gene are SGHRS and YFSETQ.

Concerning this clonotype itself: The conserved phenylalanine or tryptophan normally closing the CDR3 is absent here, so this likely arose from a read error. The chain has TRBV6-2 or TRBV6-3 and TRBJ2-7; 10 bases are shared with TRBD2. Germline values: CDR1 MNHEY, CDR2 SVGEGT. CDR3 length: 13 amino acids. Trimming at V came to 8 bases and at J to 3 bases, leaving 4 bases not matched to a gene. CDR3 loop: CASQRGGFYEQYS. CDR3 nucleotides: TGTGCCAGCCAGCGGGGGGGCTTCTACGAGCAGTACTCC.